Reported below is one T cell receptor beta chain. What it binds is not known. The method was immunoSEQ multiplex PCR; TCRdb's version includes in-frame clones alone and lacks a portion of them. This table holds fewer than 400,000 clones, around 72% found once. Trimming removed 0 bases from V and 5 bases from J, with 12 bases in between. The CDR3 extends over 14 amino acids. CDR1 is SGDLS, CDR2 YYNGEE, per germline. The data were obtained in a study of shared clonotypes between healthy human individuals. Broader study findings: Read depth was anticipated to influence clonotype sharing among donors. The study generally estimated greater richness for naive than memory subsets.

The study enrolled healthy HIV-negative adults without recent acute infections or vaccinations as donors. A CD45RA+ naive subset and a CD45RA-negative memory subset were split from CD4+ cells. The sample consisted of memory CD4+ T cells sorted from blood. The subset was: CD45RA-negative fraction. The clonotype originates from a man younger than 40 in good health. The chain employs TRBV9 and TRBJ2-7; tentatively, D is TRBD2 (7 bases). The DNA of the CDR3 is TGTGCCAGCAGCGTAGGAACAGGGAGGGACGAGCAGTACTTC. This gives the protein CASSVGTGRDEQYF.